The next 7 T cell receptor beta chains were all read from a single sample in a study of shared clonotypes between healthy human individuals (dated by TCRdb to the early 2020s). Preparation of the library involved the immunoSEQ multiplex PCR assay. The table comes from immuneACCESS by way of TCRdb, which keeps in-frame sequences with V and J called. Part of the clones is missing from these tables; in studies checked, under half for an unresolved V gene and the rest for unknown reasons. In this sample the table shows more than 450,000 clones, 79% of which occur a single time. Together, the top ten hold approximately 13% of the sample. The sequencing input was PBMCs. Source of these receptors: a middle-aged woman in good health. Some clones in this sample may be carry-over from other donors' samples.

The CDR3 is CASSSLGGTSYEQYF. The CDR3 nucleotides read TGTGCCAGCAGCTCCCTCGGAGGGACCTCCTACGAGCAGTACTTC. The gene calls are TRBV6-5 and TRBJ2-5; the D gene is possibly TRBD2 (6 bases). The J call may be mistaken, given a closer DNA end match to TRBJ2-7. The CDR3 length is 15 residues. CDR1 is MNHEY and CDR2 is SVGAGI in the germline V gene.

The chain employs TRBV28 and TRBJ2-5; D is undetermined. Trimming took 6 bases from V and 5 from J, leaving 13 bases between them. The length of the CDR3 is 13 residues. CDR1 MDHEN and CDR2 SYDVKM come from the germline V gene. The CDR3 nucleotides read TGTGCCAGCAGACAAATACGATGGGAGACCCAGTACTTC. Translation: CASRQIRWETQYF.

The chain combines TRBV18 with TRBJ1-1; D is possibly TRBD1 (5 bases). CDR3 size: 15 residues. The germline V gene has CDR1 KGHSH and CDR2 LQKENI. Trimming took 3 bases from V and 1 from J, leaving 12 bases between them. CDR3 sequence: CASSPEQGENTEAFF. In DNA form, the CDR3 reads TGTGCCAGCTCACCCGAACAAGGGGAGAACACTGAAGCTTTCTTT.

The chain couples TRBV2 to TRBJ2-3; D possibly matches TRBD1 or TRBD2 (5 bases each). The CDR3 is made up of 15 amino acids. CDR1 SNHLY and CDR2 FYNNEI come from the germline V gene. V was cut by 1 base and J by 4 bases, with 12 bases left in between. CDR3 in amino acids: CASSEGGFGADTQYF. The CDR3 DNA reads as TGTGCCAGCAGTGAAGGGGGGTTCGGCGCAGATACGCAGTATTTT.

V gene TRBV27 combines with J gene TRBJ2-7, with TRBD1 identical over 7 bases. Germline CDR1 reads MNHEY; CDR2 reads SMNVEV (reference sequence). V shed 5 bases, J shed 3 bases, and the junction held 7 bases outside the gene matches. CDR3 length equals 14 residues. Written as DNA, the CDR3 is TGTGCCAGCAGTCCGAGACAGGGTGGCTACGAGCAGTACTTC. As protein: CASSPRQGGYEQYF.

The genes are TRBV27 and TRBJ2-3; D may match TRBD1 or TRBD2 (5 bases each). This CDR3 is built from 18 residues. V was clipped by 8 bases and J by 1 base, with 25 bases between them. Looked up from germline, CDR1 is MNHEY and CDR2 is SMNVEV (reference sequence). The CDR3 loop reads CASGDAGRRVMGTDTQYF. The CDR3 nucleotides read TGTGCCAGCGGGGACGCAGGGCGTCGCGTTATGGGCACAGATACGCAGTATTTT.

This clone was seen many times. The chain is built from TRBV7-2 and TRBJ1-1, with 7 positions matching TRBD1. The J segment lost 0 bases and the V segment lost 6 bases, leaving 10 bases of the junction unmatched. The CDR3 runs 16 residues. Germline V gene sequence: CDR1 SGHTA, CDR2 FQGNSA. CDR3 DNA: TGTGCCAGCAGTTCCGTAGGGGGACAGATGAACACTGAAGCTTTCTTT. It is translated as CASSSVGGQMNTEAFF.